A single sample gave rise to the 26 T cell receptor beta chains below, sequenced in a study of tumor-infiltrating lymphocytes in primary liver carcinoma. Reverse transcription of approximately 500 ng total RNA with a constant-region primer produced TCR beta cDNA. Three-round nested multiplex PCR performed with slightly modified ARM-PCR produced the TCR beta libraries. With TRBV1-TRBV30 forward primers and a C-beta reverse primer, the first two PCR rounds were run for nine to eleven cycles each. Using its own MiXCR run on the multiplex PCR reads, TCRdb lists one record per CDR3 protein. The data contain approximately 310,000 distinct CDR3 sequences, less than 75% of them singletons. The authors took blood RNA from unsorted whole blood and also extracted germline DNA. The source material was peripheral blood. The receptor source for this set is a man between 40 and 49 years old with primary liver carcinoma and hepatitis B virus infection.

The sample holds one count of this clonotype. Possible read error: a much larger clone is one base away. The chain combines TRBV6-2 or TRBV6-3 with TRBJ2-7; the D gene is possibly TRBD1 (6 bases). The CDR3 consists of 14 residues. Germline V gives CDR1 MNHEY, CDR2 SVGEGT. V was cut by 6 bases and J by 1 base, with 13 bases left in between. The CDR3 reads CASRRQDVSYEQYF. CDR3 DNA: TGTGCCAGCAGGAGACAGGACGTTTCCTACGAGCAGTACTTC.

Concerning this clonotype itself: Without the conserved terminal phenylalanine or tryptophan, this CDR3 likely stems from a read error. The chain recombines TRBV6-6 with TRBJ2-1; a possible D gene is TRBD1 (6 bases). Germline-derived CDR1 and CDR2 are MNHNY and SVGAGI (reference sequence). CDR3 length: 13 residues. The CDR3: CASQGTSYNEQFL. The CDR3 DNA sequence: TGTGCAAGTCAGGGGACGTCCTACAATGAGCAGTTCCTC.

This clonotype was detected ten times or more. The CDR3 region has the DNA TGTGCCAGCAGTTTAGGGGCCTCAGGGGGCACAGATACGCAGTATTTT. Its translation: CASSLGASGGTDTQYF. V gene TRBV28 combines with J gene TRBJ2-3; tentative D call: TRBD1 (6 bases). Per germline, CDR1 MDHEN and CDR2 SYDVKM. This CDR3 comprises 16 residues. V was trimmed by 2 bases and J by 1 base, leaving 13 bases between them.

Turning to this clonotype: A much larger clone lies a single base off, so this may be a read error. The chain links TRBV12-3 or TRBV12-4 to TRBJ2-7; D might be TRBD1 (6 bases). The CDR3 length is 14 residues. CDR3: CANSLGGTLSEQYF. DNA for the CDR3: TGTGCCAACAGTTTAGGGGGAACCCTTTCCGAGCAGTACTTC.

Comment on this clonotype: The junction differs from germline at one of its ends, possibly a read error. The chain links TRBV29-1 to TRBJ2-5; the match to TRBD2 covers 12 bases. This CDR3 is 12 amino acids long. From germline, CDR1 is SQVTM and CDR2 ANQGSEA. CDR3: CNGTSGQETQYF. The CDR3 DNA sequence: TGCAACGGGACTAGCGGGCAAGAGACCCAATACTTC.

The gene calls are TRBV21-1 and TRBJ1-5. TRBV21-1 is described as a pseudogene. The CDR3 totals 16 residues. CDR3: CASSKGGGVKNQPQHF. The CDR3 DNA sequence: TGTGCCAGCAGCAAAGGGGGAGGGGTGAAGAATCAGCCCCAGCATTTT.

Worth noting for this clonotype: The junction departs from germline at one end; a sequencing error may be responsible. The rearrangement links TRBV29-1 to TRBJ2-5, with 7 bases fitting TRBD1. This CDR3 comprises 14 residues. In germline, CDR1 is SQVTM, CDR2 ANQGSEA. In DNA form, the CDR3 reads TGCAGCGCCGGATGGACAGGCCTCCAAGAGACCCAATACTTC. Encoded protein: CSAGWTGLQETQYF.

The sample holds a few counts of this clonotype. The junction differs from germline at one of its ends, possibly a read error. The CDR3 DNA follows: TGTGCCAGCAGCTCTGAACAGGGTAGGAGCAATCAGTCCCAGCATTTT. Translating it yields CASSSEQGRSNQSQHF. The J gene is TRBJ1-5, the V gene TRBV6-2 or TRBV6-3, with D perhaps matching TRBD1 (6 bases). Germline CDR1 is MNHEY and CDR2 is SVGEGT. The CDR3 is 16 residues long.

In the case of this clonotype: A read error may explain this, as a much larger clone is one base away. CDR3 protein: CACKPSRAGGLGAFF. The CDR3 DNA follows: TGTGCCTGCAAACCCAGCCGGGCAGGTGGGTTGGGTGCTTTCTTT. V gene TRBV12-3 or TRBV12-4 combines with J gene TRBJ1-1; no clear D. Trimming took off 11 bases at V and 11 bases at J, with 30 bases between the two ends. This CDR3 has 15 amino acids.

As for this clonotype: One base away lies a much larger clone, so this may be a sequencing read error. The chain uses TRBV29-1 and TRBJ2-4; a weak D match, TRBD1 (5 bases). Germline CDR1 SQVTM, CDR2 ANQGSEA. The CDR3 consists of 12 residues. CDR3 nucleotides: TGCAGCGCTACCCCCAGGGAAAACATTCACTACTTC. This sequence encodes CSATPRENIHYF. Full variable domain (missing parts from reference TRBV29-1 and TRBJ2-4): SAVISQKPSRDICQRGTSLTIQCQVDSQVTMMFWYRQQPGQSLTLIATANQGSEATYESGFVIDKFPISRPNLTFSTLTVSNMSPEDSSIYLCSATPRENIHYFGAGTRLSVL.

In regard to this clonotype: A much more abundant neighbour one base away suggests this may be a read error. V gene TRBV6-6 combines with J gene TRBJ2-7, with 7 bases that match TRBD2. J gave up 0 bases and V 2 bases, and 10 bases lay outside the gene matches. Germline-derived CDR1 and CDR2 are MNHNY and SVGAGI (reference sequence). The CDR3 consists of 17 residues. Here the CDR3 reads CASSYTWGRGTSYEQYF. The CDR3 DNA follows: TGTGCCAGCAGTTACACATGGGGGAGGGGAACCTCCTACGAGCAGTACTTC.

With respect to this clonotype: A much larger clone lies one base from this, so it may be a read error. The chain joins TRBV29-1 to TRBJ1-2, with D possibly being TRBD1 (5 bases). Germline V gene sequence: CDR1 SQVTM, CDR2 ANQGSEA. The CDR3 has 12 residues. The CDR3 nucleotides read TGCAGCGTTGCGGGGCAGAACTATAGCTACACCTTC. Amino acids: CSVAGQNYSYTF.

This clonotype was counted between two and nine times. The J gene is TRBJ2-3, the V gene TRBV6-1; a weak D match, TRBD2 (6 bases). The CDR3 has 13 amino acids. Germline CDR1 MNHNS, CDR2 SASEGT. The V end was cut by 8 bases, the J end by 0 bases, with 9 bases between. The CDR3 nucleotides read TGTGCCAGCCGGGACTCAAGCACAGATACGCAGTATTTT. Its protein product is CASRDSSTDTQYF.

A remark on this clonotype: A read error may be the cause here, since a much bigger clone is one base away. The chain recombines TRBV6-1 with TRBJ1-5; no clear D. The better agreement between TRBJ2-3 and the DNA end casts doubt on the J call. Germline loops: CDR1 MNHNS, CDR2 SASEGT. CDR3 length: 14 amino acids. CDR3 DNA: TGTGCCAGCAGTGAAGCCCATAGCAATCAGCCCCAGTATTTT. It encodes CASSEAHSNQPQYF.

Concerning this clonotype: At one boundary the junction diverges from the germline segment, which might be a read error. This chain uses TRBV29-1 with TRBJ2-5; D tentatively fits TRBD1 or TRBD2 (5 bases each). The CDR3 contains 14 residues. Germline assignment: CDR1 SQVTM and CDR2 ANQGSEA. As DNA, the CDR3 is TGCAGCGTTGAAAATTGGGGGATCCAAGAGAACCAGTACTTC. This gives the protein CSVENWGIQENQYF.

This clonotype was counted only a few times. This chain connects TRBV12-3 or TRBV12-4 to TRBJ2-3; D not certain. The CDR3 runs 15 residues. V lost 6 bases and J lost 6, with 19 bases in between. The CDR3 bases are TGTGCCAGCAGGTACGGACGGCGACTCCGGGATACGCAGTATTTT. Protein product: CASRYGRRLRDTQYF.

Of note for this clonotype: One base away lies a much larger clone, so this may be a sequencing read error. This chain links TRBV10-2 with TRBJ1-1; D remains ambiguous. The germline V gene encodes CDR1 WSHSY and CDR2 SAAADI. V dropped 8 bases and J dropped 10 bases, with 11 bases sitting between them. CDR3 length equals 10 residues. The CDR3 region is CASGEARAFF. CDR3 coding DNA: TGCGCCAGCGGCGAAGCTCGAGCTTTCTTT.

Remarks on this clonotype: This may come from a read error, since a much larger clone is one base off. This chain uses TRBV7-8 with TRBJ1-2; TRBD1 matches 11 bases. V shed 1 base and J 5 bases; nucleotides not matched to a gene: 9. Germline CDR1 is SGHVS and CDR2 is FQNEAQ. There are 17 residues in the CDR3. This chain's CDR3 is CASSLGTGGTQRYGYTF. For the CDR3, the DNA is TGTGCCAGCAGCTTAGGGACAGGGGGCACTCAACGATATGGCTACACCTTC.

Ten or more counts support this clonotype. V is TRBV12-3 or TRBV12-4 and J is TRBJ2-5, with D perhaps matching TRBD1 (6 bases). CDR3 length: 14 residues. Trimming stripped 3 bases from V and 4 bases from J, with 12 bases between. The CDR3 is CASSLSGVPETQYF. The CDR3, as DNA: TGTGCCAGCAGTTTGTCAGGGGTGCCAGAGACCCAGTACTTC.

Ten or more counts support this clonotype. This chain uses TRBV6-6 with TRBJ2-2, with D maybe TRBD1 (6 bases). The ends were cut back, 7 bases at V and 0 bases at J, with 18 bases in the middle. The germline V gene has CDR1 MNHNY and CDR2 SVGAGI (reference sequence). This CDR3 is built from 17 residues. The CDR3 loop reads CASKIDMTGANTGELFF. Written as DNA, the CDR3 is TGTGCCAGCAAGATTGACATGACAGGAGCGAACACCGGGGAGCTGTTTTTT.

There are many counts of this clonotype. The gene calls are TRBV6-5 and TRBJ2-4; D call uncertain. The CDR3 is 14 amino acids. Germline assignment: CDR1 MNHEY and CDR2 SVGAGI. V dropped 6 bases and J dropped 6 bases, with 15 bases sitting between them. The CDR3 loop is CASSRWSELNIQYF. DNA for the CDR3: TGTGCCAGCAGCAGATGGTCAGAACTAAACATTCAGTACTTC.

Concerning this clonotype: It may be a read error: a sequence one base away is much more abundant. The V and J genes are TRBV6-1 and TRBJ2-7; no firm D call. There are 14 residues in the CDR3. CDR1 and CDR2 from the germline V gene are MNHNS and SASEGT. In DNA, the CDR3 is TGTGTCAGCCGGTCTTCGACGGTTTCCTACGAGCAGTACTTC. Encoded protein: CVSRSSTVSYEQYF.

Concerning this clonotype itself: This may arise from a read error, as a much more abundant clone is one base away. This chain links TRBV6-1 with TRBJ2-1; 9 positions match TRBD1. In germline, CDR1 is MNHNS, CDR2 SASEGT. The CDR3 totals 15 residues. CDR3 coding DNA: TGTGTCAGCAGGGACCCGGGACAGGGAAAGGATGAGCAGTTCTTC. Its translation is CVSRDPGQGKDEQFF.

About this clonotype itself: Just one base apart from a much larger clone, this may be a read error. Without the conserved terminal phenylalanine or tryptophan, this CDR3 likely stems from a read error. V usage is TRBV11-2 and J usage is TRBJ1-1; tentative D call: TRBD1 (5 bases). There are 13 residues in the CDR3. The germline V gene has CDR1 SGHAT and CDR2 FQNNGV. The germline V and J ends were trimmed by 4 bases and 8 bases, with 14 bases remaining between them. As DNA, the CDR3 is TGTGCCAGCAGCTCGGGGGGTAGGCAGGAAGCTTTCTCT. Translated: CASSSGGRQEAFS.

In regard to this clonotype: The junction differs from germline at one of its ends, possibly a read error. This chain uses TRBV11-2 with TRBJ2-1, with D perhaps matching TRBD1 (6 bases). The CDR3 sequence is 15 residues long. Germline CDR1 and CDR2: SGHAT and FQNNGV. CDR3 bases: TGTGCCAGAAGCTTAGGCTCCTCGCTACAGGGTGAGCAGTTCTTC. This translates into CARSLGSSLQGEQFF. The full variable domain, in which reference TRBV11-2 and TRBJ2-1 provide the parts outside the CDR3, is EAGVAQSPRYKIIEKRQSVAFWCNPISGHATLYWYQQILGQGPKLLIQFQNNGVVDDSQLPKDRFSAERLKGVDSTLKIQPAKLEDSAVYLCARSLGSSLQGEQFFGPGTRLTVL.

Ten or more counts support this clonotype. The chain combines TRBV6-2 or TRBV6-3 with TRBJ1-2; 7 bases are shared with TRBD1. V lost 5 bases to trimming and J lost 4 bases; unmatched junction nucleotides: 4. The CDR3 runs to 13 residues. Germline values: CDR1 MNHEY, CDR2 SVGEGT. CDR3 in DNA: TGTGCCAGCAGTCGGGACAGCCCCTATGGCTACACCTTC. This codes for CASSRDSPYGYTF.